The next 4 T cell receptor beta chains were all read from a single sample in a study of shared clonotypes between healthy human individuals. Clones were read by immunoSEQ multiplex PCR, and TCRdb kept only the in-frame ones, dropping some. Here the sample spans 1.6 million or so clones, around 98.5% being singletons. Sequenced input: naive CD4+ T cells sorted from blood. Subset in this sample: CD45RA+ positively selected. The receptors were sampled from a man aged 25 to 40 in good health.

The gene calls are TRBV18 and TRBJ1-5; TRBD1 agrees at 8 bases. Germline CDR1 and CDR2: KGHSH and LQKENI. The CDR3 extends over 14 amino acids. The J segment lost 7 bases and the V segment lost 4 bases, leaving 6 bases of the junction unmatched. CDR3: CASSRGQGGQPQHF. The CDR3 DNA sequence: TGTGCCAGCTCACGCGGACAGGGAGGACAGCCCCAGCATTTT.

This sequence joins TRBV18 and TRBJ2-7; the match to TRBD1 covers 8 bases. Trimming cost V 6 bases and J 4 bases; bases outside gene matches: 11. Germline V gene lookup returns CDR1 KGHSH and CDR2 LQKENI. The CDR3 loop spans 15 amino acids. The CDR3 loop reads CASSSDRDRTYEQYF. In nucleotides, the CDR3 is TGTGCCAGCTCCAGCGATAGGGACAGGACATACGAGCAGTACTTC. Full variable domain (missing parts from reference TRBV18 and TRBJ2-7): NAGVMQNPRHLVRRRGQEARLRCSPMKGHSHVYWYRQLPEEGLKFMVYLQKENIIDESGMPKERFSAEFPKEGPSILRIQQVVRGDSAAYFCASSSDRDRTYEQYFGPGTRLTVT.

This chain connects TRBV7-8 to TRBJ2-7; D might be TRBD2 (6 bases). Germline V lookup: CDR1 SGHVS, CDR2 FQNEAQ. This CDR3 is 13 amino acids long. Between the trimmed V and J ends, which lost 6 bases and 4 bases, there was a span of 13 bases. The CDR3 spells CASRETRGYEQYF. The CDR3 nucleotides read TGTGCCAGCAGGGAAACACGGGGGTACGAGCAGTACTTC.

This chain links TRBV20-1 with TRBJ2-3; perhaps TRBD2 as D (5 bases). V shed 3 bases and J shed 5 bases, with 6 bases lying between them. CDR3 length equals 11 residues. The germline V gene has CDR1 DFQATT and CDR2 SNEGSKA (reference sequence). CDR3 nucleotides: TGCAGTGCTAGGACTAAAGATACGCAGTATTTT. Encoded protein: CSARTKDTQYF.